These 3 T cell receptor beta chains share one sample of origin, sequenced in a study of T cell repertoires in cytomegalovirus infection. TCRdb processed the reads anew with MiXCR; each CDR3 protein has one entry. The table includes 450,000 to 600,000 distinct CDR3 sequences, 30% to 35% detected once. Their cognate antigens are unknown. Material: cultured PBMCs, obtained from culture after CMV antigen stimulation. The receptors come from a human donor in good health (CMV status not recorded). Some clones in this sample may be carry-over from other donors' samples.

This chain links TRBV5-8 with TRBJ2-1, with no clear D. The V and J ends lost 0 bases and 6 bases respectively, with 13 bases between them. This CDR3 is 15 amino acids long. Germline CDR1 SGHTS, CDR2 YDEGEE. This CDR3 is CASSLGFISGNEQFF. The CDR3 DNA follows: TGTGCCAGCAGCTTGGGTTTCATCTCGGGCAATGAGCAGTTCTTC. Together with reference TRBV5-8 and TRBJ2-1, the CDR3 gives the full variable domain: EAGVTQSPTHLIKTRGQQATLRCSPISGHTSVYWYQQALGLGLQFLLWYDEGEERNRGNFPPRFSGRQFPNYSSELNVNALELEDSALYLCASSLGFISGNEQFFGPGTRLTVL.

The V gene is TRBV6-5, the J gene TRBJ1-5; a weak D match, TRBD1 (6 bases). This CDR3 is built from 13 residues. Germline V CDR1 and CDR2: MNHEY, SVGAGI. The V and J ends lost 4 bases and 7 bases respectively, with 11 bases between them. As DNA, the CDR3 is TGTGCCAGCAGTTCCCAGGGGTCCCAGCCCCAGCATTTT. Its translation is CASSSQGSQPQHF.

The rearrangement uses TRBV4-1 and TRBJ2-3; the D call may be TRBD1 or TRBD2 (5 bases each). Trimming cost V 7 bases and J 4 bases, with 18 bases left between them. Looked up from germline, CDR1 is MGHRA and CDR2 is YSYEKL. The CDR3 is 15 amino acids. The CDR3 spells CASTLHRGLPDTQYF. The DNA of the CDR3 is TGCGCCAGCACCCTCCATCGGGGCCTGCCAGATACGCAGTATTTT.